This entry lists 3 T cell receptor beta chains sequenced from one sample in a study of a mutant IDH1 vaccine in newly diagnosed glioma (dated by TCRdb to about 2021). The antigens of these receptors remain unknown. The library was built by means of the immunoSEQ multiplex PCR assay. TCRdb stores this immuneACCESS table with in-frame sequences only. Part of the clones is absent; in the studies checked, under half of the shortfall reflects unresolved V genes, and no reason is known for the rest. The table for this sample lists tens of thousands of clones; around 87% of them were counted only once. The ten top clones hold around 1.5% of the sample. The sample's time point, from its label and the paper: week 35, safety follow-up. Every vaccine dose consisted of 300 ug of a 20-mer mutant IDH1 peptide in Montanide, administered subcutaneously together with topical imiquimod. Sample: PBMCs, taken from a glioma patient whose treatment included an IDH1 peptide vaccine. These receptors originate from a man in his forties with glioma.

This chain joins TRBV19 and TRBJ2-1; D ambiguous. This CDR3 has 13 amino acids. Trimming took off 5 bases at V and 4 bases at J, with 9 bases between the two ends. Germline V CDR1 and CDR2: LNHDA, SQIVND (reference sequence). The CDR3 region is CASSPTYYNEQFF. The CDR3, as DNA: TGTGCCAGTAGTCCGACTTATTACAATGAGCAGTTCTTC.

The chain has TRBV28 and TRBJ2-6; D gene ambiguous. There are 16 residues in the CDR3. Germline CDR1 is MDHEN and CDR2 is SYDVKM. Trimming pared 5 bases from V and 0 bases from J, leaving 11 bases between. The CDR3 DNA reads as TGTGCCAGCAGTCGAGAGGTCAGCTCTGGGGCCAACGTCCTGACTTTC. Translation gives CASSREVSSGANVLTF.

This rearrangement joins TRBV30 to TRBJ1-3, with 7 bases aligning to TRBD1. The germline V gene encodes CDR1 GTSNPN and CDR2 SVGIG (reference sequence). There are 16 residues in the CDR3. The V gene end was trimmed by 0 bases and the J gene end by 0 bases; junction bases not matched to a gene: 5. The CDR3 protein is CAWSVGGGLSGNTIYF. The DNA of the CDR3 is TGTGCCTGGAGTGTAGGAGGGGGCCTCTCTGGAAACACCATATATTTT. The whole variable domain, remainder taken from reference TRBV30 and TRBJ1-3, is SQTIHQWPATLVQPVGSPLSLECTVEGTSNPNLYWYRQAAGRGLQLLFYSVGIGQISSEVPQNLSASRPQDRQFILSSKKLLLSDSGFYLCAWSVGGGLSGNTIYFGEGSWLTVV.